This entry lists 8 T cell receptor beta chains sequenced from one sample in a study of post-analysis software for immune sequencing data. These receptors' antigens are unknown. Unique molecular identifiers had been added to the TCR beta cDNA libraries. TCRdb fed the PCR reads into MiXCR, producing one record per CDR3 protein. Found here are over 250,000 distinct CDR3 sequences, 35% to 45% of them singletons; the top ten hold around 4.8%. Study-wide results and caveats: Relative to controls, patients had several TRBV segments at higher frequency, with TRBV5-6, TRBV5-1 and TRBV20-1 among these.

The sequencing input was blood. All receptors come from a girl aged 10 to 17 with multiple sclerosis.

This clonotype was observed many times. V and J are TRBV27 and TRBJ2-3; 7 nucleotides line up with TRBD2. Germline CDR1 and CDR2: MNHEY and SMNVEV (reference sequence). This CDR3 region has 12 residues. J lost 6 bases, V lost 10 bases, and 7 bases had no gene match. This chain's CDR3 is CATLGGFDTQYF. CDR3 bases: TGTGCCACTCTCGGGGGGTTTGATACGCAGTATTTT.

This chain links TRBV20-1 with TRBJ2-5, with D maybe TRBD2 (5 bases). The CDR3 covers 15 residues. Between the trimmed V and J ends, which lost 1 base and 4 bases, there was a span of 16 bases. Germline V lookup: CDR1 DFQATT, CDR2 SNEGSKA (reference sequence). The CDR3 DNA is TGCAGTGCTAGAGTCCCAGCGGAGTTCACAGAGACCCAGTACTTC. It yields the protein CSARVPAEFTETQYF.

About this clonotype: An end of the junction does not agree with germline; a read error may underlie this. The rearrangement links TRBV20-1 to TRBJ2-2; TRBD2 might be the D (6 bases). In germline, CDR1 is DFQATT, CDR2 SNEGSKA (reference sequence). CDR3 length: 15 residues. The CDR3 nucleotides are TGCAGTGCCACCCCTGGACCGGGGGTCTCCGGAGAGCTGTTTTTT. Translated, it gives CSATPGPGVSGELFF.

This clonotype turned up a few times. J is TRBJ1-1 and V is TRBV5-1; 7 bases map to TRBD1. In germline, CDR1 is SGHRS, CDR2 YFSETQ. The CDR3 extends over 14 amino acids. Trimming at V came to 3 bases and at J to 2 bases, leaving 4 bases not matched to a gene. The CDR3 reads CASSYNRGNTEAFF. CDR3 nucleotides: TGCGCCAGCAGCTACAACAGGGGAAACACTGAAGCTTTCTTT.

This clonotype has ten or more counts. DNA of the CDR3: TGTGCCAGCCTGAAGAGCGGGGGCAATGAGCAGTTCTTC. This encodes CASLKSGGNEQFF. This sequence joins TRBV6-5 and TRBJ2-1, with TRBD2 matching 8 bases. Looked up from germline, CDR1 is MNHEY and CDR2 is SVGAGI. The trim removed 8 bases at V and 6 bases at J, leaving 6 bases unmatched. The CDR3 spans 13 residues.

The chain is built from TRBV6-6 and TRBJ1-4; D not certain. From germline, CDR1 is MNHNY and CDR2 SVGAGI (reference sequence). Trimming stripped 7 bases from V and 7 bases from J, with 13 bases between. The CDR3 spans 13 residues. As DNA, the CDR3 is TGTGCCAGCATGGCCGGAGGTTCTGAAAAACTGTTTTTT. Protein: CASMAGGSEKLFF.

For this clonotype: Since a much larger clone is just one base distant, this may be a read error. Without the conserved terminal phenylalanine or tryptophan, this CDR3 likely stems from a read error. The V and J genes are TRBV20-1 and TRBJ1-1; no firm D call. Trimming took off 3 bases at V and 0 bases at J, with 8 bases between the two ends. The CDR3 has 13 amino acids. Germline CDR1 DFQATT, CDR2 SNEGSKA (reference sequence). For the CDR3, the DNA is TGCAGTGCTAGTCTACACATGAACACTGAAGCTTTCTGT. Translated, it gives CSASLHMNTEAFC.

The chain uses TRBV29-1 and TRBJ1-5; TRBD1 aligns across 7 bases. Germline CDR1 reads SQVTM; CDR2 reads ANQGSEA. V trimming: 4 bases; J trimming: 6 bases; junction bases outside the gene matches: 12. This CDR3 has 15 amino acids. CDR3 in DNA: TGCAGCGTTGGGCCGGGACAGAGGGGCACTCAGCCCCAGCATTTT. Translation gives CSVGPGQRGTQPQHF.